This T cell receptor beta chain was sequenced in a study of Graves' ophthalmopathy and Graves' hyperthyroidism. Orbital computed tomography, thyroid ultrasound, TRAb, serum thyroxine and clinical symptoms formed the basis of diagnosis. This clonotype was detected many times. Germline V gene lookup returns CDR1 MGHRA and CDR2 YSYEKL. The junction had 3 bases not matched to a gene; V was cut back by 1 base and J by 9 bases. The CDR3 contains 15 residues. Amplification of the TCR beta CDR3 regions used RNA transcripts (as template). First-round RT-PCR relied on HTBI primers, and a second-round multiplex PCR came next. In TCRdb, the multiplex PCR reads were re-called with MiXCR into one record per CDR3 protein. The data hold about 640,000 distinct CDR3 sequences, with under 50% observed a single time.

The receptor comes from an adult man with Graves' ophthalmopathy. V gene TRBV4-1 combines with J gene TRBJ1-6, with 10 nucleotides matching TRBD1. Sequenced input: peripheral blood. The CDR3 is CASSQVGTGVSPLHF. CDR3 nucleotide sequence: TGCGCCAGCAGCCAAGTGGGGACAGGGGTTTCACCCCTCCACTTT.